The rows below give T cell receptor beta chains drawn from one sample of a study of T-cell reconstitution after alpha-beta-depleted transplantation in children. Each CDR3 protein is one row after TCRdb ran MiXCR on the PCR reads. The table records 400,000 to 500,000 distinct CDR3 sequences, 11% of them present only once. The sequencing here drew on PBMCs from the stem cell graft donor, taken from the stem cell graft. These receptors were obtained from a human donor who donated a stem cell graft to a child with acute myeloid leukemia. The CDR3 runs from the conserved cysteine through the conserved F or W. Each record gives: V gene, J gene, clone size, D gene, CDR3 DNA, CDR3 protein. The D gene is left open where the match is weak. Only some rows state a clone size, as once, few, many or a class for expanded clones.

TRBV29-1	TRBJ2-1	.	.	TGCAGCGTTGAAGATCTCCGACGGTACAATGAGCAGTTCTTC	CSVEDLRRYNEQFF
TRBV12-3/TRBV12-4	TRBJ2-4	few	.	TGTGCCAGCAGCGAAACAGGGTTGGGAGCCCTAGCCAAAAACATTCAGTACTTC	CASSETGLGALAKNIQYF
TRBV30	TRBJ2-2	few	TRBD1	TGTGCCTGGGGGACAGGGGACACCGGGGAGCTGTTTTTT	CAWGTGDTGELFF
TRBV7-9	TRBJ2-3	.	.	TGTGCCAGCGGCCCCGGGAAGGGGGAGACCACAGATACGCAGTATTTT	CASGPGKGETTDTQYF
TRBV14	TRBJ1-4	few	.	TGTGCCAGCAGCCAAGACCCGCCAGGCGCCCTTACAAAACTGTTTTTT	CASSQDPPGALTKLFF
TRBV11-1	TRBJ2-7	.	.	TGTGCCAGCAGCTCACACGCGGCAGGGAGACTAGGAGGGAGCTACGAGCAGTACTTC	CASSSHAAGRLGGSYEQYF
TRBV12-3/TRBV12-4	TRBJ1-5	few	.	TGTGCCAGCAGTTACGCCGATTATAGCAATCAGCCCCAGCATTTT	CASSYADYSNQPQHF
TRBV3-1	TRBJ2-7	few	TRBD1	TGTGCCAGCAGCCAAGTAAGTGACAGGGGCTACGAGCAGTACTTC	CASSQVSDRGYEQYF
TRBV20-1	TRBJ1-2	.	.	TGCAGTGCCACACTCCCCGGGGGCCATGGCTACACCTTC	CSATLPGGHGYTF
TRBV11-3	TRBJ1-1	.	.	TGTGCCAGCAGCTTAGGTGCGGGCACTGAAGCTTTCTTT	CASSLGAGTEAFF
TRBV15	TRBJ2-5	few	TRBD1	TGTGCCACCAGCGCACGGCTGCAGGGGGCTGGGGAGACCCAGTACTTC	CATSARLQGAGETQYF
TRBV18	TRBJ2-2	.	.	TGTGCCAGCTCACCCCAATGGGGTCGACTGAACACCGGGGAGCTGTTTTTT	CASSPQWGRLNTGELFF
TRBV7-3	TRBJ2-2	.	.	TGTGCCAGCAGCCCTGGCCCCCGGTCTGGCGGGGAGCTGTTTTTT	CASSPGPRSGGELFF
TRBV6-2/TRBV6-3	TRBJ1-1	.	.	TGTGCCAGCAGTTACCTGGGTAGTGAAGCTTTCTTT	CASSYLGSEAFF
TRBV12-3/TRBV12-4	TRBJ1-6	.	.	TGTGCCAGCAGTTTGGGACGCACAAGCTCCTATAATTCACCCCTCCACTTT	CASSLGRTSSYNSPLHF
TRBV7-2	TRBJ1-2	.	TRBD1	TGTGCCAGCAGCGTTACAGGGGGCGAGGGCTATGGCTACACCTTC	CASSVTGGEGYGYTF
TRBV20-1	TRBJ1-5	.	.	TGCAGTGCTAGAACAGGATCCCGCAATCAGCCCCAGCATTTT	CSARTGSRNQPQHF